The clone carrying this T cell receptor (beta chain) appeared many times. The sample belongs to a study of kidney transplant recipient with SARS-CoV-2 infection. TCRdb processed the reads anew with MiXCR; each CDR3 protein has one entry. The data contain 200,000 to 300,000 distinct CDR3 sequences, about 30% of them singletons. The V and J ends lost 2 bases and 6 bases respectively, with 17 bases between them. The CDR3 spans 16 residues. Germline V gives CDR1 ENHRY, CDR2 SYGVKD. The chain recombines TRBV10-3 with TRBJ1-5; D gene ambiguous. The receptor comes from a male patient between 25 and 40 years old who had COVID-19 and was a kidney transplant recipient. Part of the T cell pool may stem from the graft donor. The material was a blood sample, obtained at baseline and on roughly day 110 from a kidney transplant recipient. The CDR3 region is CAISEREVQDSQPQHF. In DNA, the CDR3 is TGTGCCATCAGTGAGAGGGAGGTTCAGGATAGTCAGCCCCAGCATTTT.